This is a list of T cell receptor beta chains from one sample in a study of T cell clones after liver transplantation. Sequenced by immunoSEQ multiplex PCR; TCRdb stores in-frame clones only, minus some. Of roughly 100,000 clones in the sample, 82% were seen once. The specimen was CD4+ T cells from blood, collected before liver transplant. These receptors were collected from a human donor who received a liver transplant. CDR3s leave out the opening cysteine and the closing phenylalanine or tryptophan.

>TRBV2|TRBJ2-2
ASKTGSDTGELF
>TRBV7-8|TRBJ1-2
ASSLAGGYGYT
>TRBV7-8|TRBJ1-5
ASSLGRGLGNQPQH
>TRBV7-2|TRBJ1-3
ASSFQGTGVGNTIY
>TRBV27|TRBJ1-5
ASSLSGRGLVLSNQPQH
>TRBV6-1|TRBJ2-1
ASVWSAEQF
>TRBV5-1|TRBJ2-5
ASNAGAQETQY
>TRBV30|TRBJ1-2
AWSGPREGNYGYT
>TRBV2|TRBJ1-5
ASSERSQPQH
>TRBV7-2|TRBJ1-5
ASSNNRGTGPQH
>TRBV11-2|TRBJ1-2
ASSSRTGNLYGYT
>TRBV9|TRBJ2-7
ASTSGLGAYEQY
>TRBV6-6|TRBJ1-5
ASSYSGLTQPQH
>TRBV5-1|TRBJ2-3
ASSLESGSFADTQY
>TRBV5-1|TRBJ2-1
ASSLDGLAENEQF
>TRBV6-1|TRBJ2-3
ASSGDAGFDTQY
>TRBV5-4|TRBJ1-2
ASSLARGRGYGYT
>TRBV19|TRBJ1-4
ASSWDSGRTNEKLF
>TRBV29-1|TRBJ2-5
SVEDNVLYQETQY
>TRBV7-2|TRBJ2-1
ASSSMTPPQF
>TRBV5-1|TRBJ2-1
ASSVDGAYNEQF
>TRBV7-2|TRBJ2-1
ASTRKGPGYNEQF
>TRBV18|TRBJ2-7
ASSPSGTAREQY
>TRBV27|TRBJ1-5
ASSPRPNPSNQPQH
>TRBV15|TRBJ2-3
ATRRSTDTQY
>TRBV6-4|TRBJ2-7
ASSDSPGTEQY
>TRBV5-1|TRBJ2-2
ASSLVTTGGGAGELF
>TRBV30|TRBJ2-1
AWNLWEENEQF
>TRBV9|TRBJ1-5
ASSVSGQRLQPQH
>TRBV18|TRBJ2-1
ASSPRTTWGLAINEQF
>TRBV11-1|TRBJ2-7
ASSAGGSGGSYEQY
>TRBV4-2|TRBJ1-3
ASSQDGASGNTIY
>TRBV5-1|TRBJ1-1
ASSPRPGATEAF
>TRBV6-6|TRBJ2-7
ASSYSRDREQY
>TRBV7-9|TRBJ1-6
ASSLGTGLISPLH
>TRBV27|TRBJ2-3
ASSTPRGGTDTQY
>TRBV10-3|TRBJ1-5
AISKDESNQPQH
>TRBV20-1|TRBJ1-1
SARDRGVAF
>TRBV28|TRBJ1-5
ASSWSDRSGGWNQPQH
>TRBV29-1|TRBJ1-2
SVDRARGYGYT
>TRBV5-1|TRBJ2-3
ASTPGLAPDTQY
>TRBV19|TRBJ2-1
ASISTSRNNEQF
>TRBV30|TRBJ1-5
AWSGLPNQPQH
>TRBV6-1|TRBJ2-1
ASTHAASGRNEQF
>TRBV5-1|TRBJ2-1
ASSFGGRLSSYNEQF
>TRBV2|TRBJ2-1
ASSPGPNNEQF
>TRBV7-2|TRBJ1-6
ASSPPGRANSPLH
>TRBV27|TRBJ2-7
ASSYQSRDRDHEQY
>TRBV9|TRBJ2-3
ASSVGGAGDTQY
>TRBV7-2|TRBJ2-3
ASSPRGGQAGGTDTQY